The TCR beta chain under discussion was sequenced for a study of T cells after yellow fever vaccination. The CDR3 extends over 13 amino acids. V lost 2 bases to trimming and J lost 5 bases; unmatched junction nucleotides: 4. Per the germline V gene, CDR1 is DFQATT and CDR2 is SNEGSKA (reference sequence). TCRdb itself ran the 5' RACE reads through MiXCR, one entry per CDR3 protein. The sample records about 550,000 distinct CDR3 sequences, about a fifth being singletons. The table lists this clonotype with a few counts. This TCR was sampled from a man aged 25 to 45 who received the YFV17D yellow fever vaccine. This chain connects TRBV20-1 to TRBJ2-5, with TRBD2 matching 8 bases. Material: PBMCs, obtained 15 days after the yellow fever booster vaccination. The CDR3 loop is CSARLAGLETQYF. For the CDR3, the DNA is TGCAGTGCTAGACTAGCGGGCTTGGAGACCCAGTACTTC.